This T cell receptor (beta chain) was documented in a study of human T cells and chemical hapten exposure. This clonotype showed up many times. The CDR3 runs 13 residues. V dropped 10 bases and J dropped 8; count of bases not matched to a gene: 9. From germline, CDR1 is SEHNR and CDR2 FQNEAQ (reference sequence). In TCRdb, the RACE reads were re-called with MiXCR into one record per CDR3 protein. Counted here are around 99,000 distinct CDR3 sequences, under 15% occurring once; the ten biggest clones make up roughly 2.1%. The time point here: patch test 1, 2 weeks after DPC sensitization. Treatment noted: therapeutic diphenylcyclopropenone sensitization with weekly scalp DPC. Those who donated were patients with alopecia, 18 to 70 years of age, and suitable for DPC.

The TCR originated in a woman in her thirties or forties with alopecia areata. Some clones in this sample may be carry-over from other donors' samples. This material consisted of whole blood, taken in connection with sensitization to the hapten diphenylcyclopropenone (DPC). The chain is built from TRBV7-9 and TRBJ2-1, with 9 bases identical to TRBD1. The CDR3 protein is CATRQGVMDEQFF. DNA for the CDR3: TGTGCCACCAGACAGGGGGTCATGGATGAGCAGTTCTTC.